A selection of T cell receptor beta chains follows, all from one sample in a study of blood T cell repertoires in COVID-19. Assay: immunoSEQ multiplex PCR; the TCRdb copy retains only in-frame clones and omits some. The repertoire has 100,000 or so clones, about 80% of them found once; the top ten carry approximately 19%. The sequenced sample was peripheral blood. These receptors were collected from a woman aged 70-85 years with acute or convalescent COVID-19. Each CDR3 is given with its conserved first and last residue.

>TRBV12-2|TRBJ1-5
CASRLAGETGNNQPQHF
>TRBV11-2|TRBJ2-7
CASSLSSGYEQYF
>TRBV9|TRBJ1-6
CASSAQGGNSPLHF
>TRBV5-6|TRBJ2-7
CASSFGGKWMAEQYF
>TRBV30|TRBJ1-6
CAWTLRGNINSPLHF
>TRBV5-1|TRBJ2-2
CASSLDTNTGELFF
>TRBV12-3/TRBV12-4|TRBJ1-3
CASSFTGNTIYF
>TRBV4-1|TRBJ2-5
CASSQASQGLETQYF
>TRBV2|TRBJ2-3
CASNRTGTDTQYF
>TRBV7-8|TRBJ2-7
CASSYPSGTGEREQYF
>TRBV3-1/TRBV3-2|TRBJ1-5
CASSQGQGRNQPQHF
>TRBV6-4|TRBJ2-1
CASSILAGAQNEQFF
>TRBV5-1|TRBJ1-2
CASSSATGSINYGYTF
>TRBV6-6|TRBJ2-2
CASSPTRTSGDSELVFGELFF
>TRBV19|TRBJ2-7
CASSIQSGHEQYF
>TRBV2|TRBJ2-6
CASGGSGANVLTF
>TRBV19|TRBJ1-1
CASSVDSPTEAFF
>TRBV4-3|TRBJ1-1
CASSQDIGYRGTEAFF
>TRBV9|TRBJ2-7
CASSVSGVSYEQYF
>TRBV27|TRBJ1-6
CASSLSRGHTPLHF
>TRBV6-5|TRBJ2-7
CASSLGQGTEQYF
>TRBV28|TRBJ2-5
CASSSRQGGQETQYF